The T cell receptor (beta chain) described here comes from a study of T cell responses to AZD1222 COVID-19 vaccine. Only in-frame clones appear in the TCRdb table, and some are missing; sequencing was by immunoSEQ multiplex PCR. Here the sample spans 100,000 or so clones, roughly 90% being singletons. With regard to this clone: Its antigen is not identified.

The study's findings and limits: Spike-specific TCR repertoires showed rising breadth and depth after two AZD1222 doses. Clonal diversity may have been underestimated in mostly white British donors.

The CDR3 consists of 16 residues. Trimming pared 2 bases from V and 3 bases from J, leaving 14 bases between. Germline V gene sequence: CDR1 LGHDT, CDR2 YNNKEL (reference sequence). The material sequenced was peripheral blood, taken on day 0 of AZD1222 vaccination. The receptor comes from an adult in good health. The V gene is TRBV3-1 (or the pseudogene TRBV3-2), the J gene TRBJ1-3; a weak D match, TRBD1 (6 bases). The CDR3 protein is CASSQLQGVSGNTIYF. The CDR3 coding sequence is TGTGCCAGCAGCCAACTACAGGGAGTGAGTGGAAACACCATATATTTT.